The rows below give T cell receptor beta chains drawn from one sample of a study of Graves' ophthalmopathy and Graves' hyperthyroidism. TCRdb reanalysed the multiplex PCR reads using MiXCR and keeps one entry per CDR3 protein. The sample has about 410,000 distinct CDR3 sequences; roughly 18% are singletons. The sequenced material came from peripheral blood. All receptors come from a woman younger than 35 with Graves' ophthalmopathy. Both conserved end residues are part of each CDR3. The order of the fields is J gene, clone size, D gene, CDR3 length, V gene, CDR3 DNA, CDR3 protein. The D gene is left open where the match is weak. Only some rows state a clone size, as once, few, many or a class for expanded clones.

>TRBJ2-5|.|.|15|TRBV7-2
TGTGCCAGCAGCTTAGCGCAGGTCATTGGGCAGACCCAGTACTTC
CASSLAQVIGQTQYF
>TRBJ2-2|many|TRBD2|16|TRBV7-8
TGTGCCAGCAGACAGGGACTAGCGGGGAACACCGGGGAGCTGTTTTTT
CASRQGLAGNTGELFF
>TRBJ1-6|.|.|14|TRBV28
TGTGCCAGTCGCGGGCTTAGGGAAAATTCACCCCTCCACTTT
CASRGLRENSPLHF
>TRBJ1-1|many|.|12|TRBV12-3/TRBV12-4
TGTGCCAGCAGTTTAGGTCCGGGAGAAGCTTTCTTT
CASSLGPGEAFF
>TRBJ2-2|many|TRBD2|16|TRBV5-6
TGTGCCAGCAGCCAGTTGGCGGGAGGAGACACCGGGGAGCTGTTTTTT
CASSQLAGGDTGELFF
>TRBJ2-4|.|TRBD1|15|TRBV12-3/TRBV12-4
TGTGCCAGCAGTCATCCGGGACAGGGGGCTCACATTCAGTACTTC
CASSHPGQGAHIQYF
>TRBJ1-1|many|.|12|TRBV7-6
TGTGCCAGCAGCTTAAGCGGCAAAGAAGCTTTCTTT
CASSLSGKEAFF
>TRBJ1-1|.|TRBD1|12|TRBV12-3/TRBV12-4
TGTGCCAGCAGAGTCTGGGGACAGGGGGCTTTCTTT
CASRVWGQGAFF
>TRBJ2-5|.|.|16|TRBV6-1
TGTGCCAGCAGTGAAGCCTCGGGGAGATGGAAAGAGACCCAGTACTTC
CASSEASGRWKETQYF
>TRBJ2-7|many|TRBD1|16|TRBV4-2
TGTGCCAGCAGCCAAGAAAGGGGGCAACTTAGCTACGAGCAGTACTTC
CASSQERGQLSYEQYF
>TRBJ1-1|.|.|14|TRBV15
TGTGCCACCAGCAGAGATATTGCGAACACTGAAGCTTTCTTT
CATSRDIANTEAFF
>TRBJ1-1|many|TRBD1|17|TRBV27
TGTGCCAGCAGTTTGTCGAACCCAGGGGGCGCGAACACTGAAGCTTTCTTT
CASSLSNPGGANTEAFF
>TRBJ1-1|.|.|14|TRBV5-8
TGTGCCAGCAGCCGCTCGGACGGGAACACTGAAGCTTTCTTT
CASSRSDGNTEAFF
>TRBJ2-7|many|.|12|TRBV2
TGTGCCAGCAGTAGAATGCTTTACGAGCAGTACTTC
CASSRMLYEQYF
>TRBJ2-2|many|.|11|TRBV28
TGTGCCAGTAGACAGTTCGGGGAGCTGTTTTTT
CASRQFGELFF
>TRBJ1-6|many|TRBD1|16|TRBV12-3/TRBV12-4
TGTGCCAGCAGTTTAGGCAGGGGGCTAAAAAATTCACCCCTCCACTTT
CASSLGRGLKNSPLHF
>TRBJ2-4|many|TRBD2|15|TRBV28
TGTGCCAGCAGTCTTCCGGGACTACCCAAAAACATTCAGTACTTC
CASSLPGLPKNIQYF
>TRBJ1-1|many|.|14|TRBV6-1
TGTGCCAGCAGTAATCTCCAGGGTTTCGCTGAAGCTTTCTTT
CASSNLQGFAEAFF
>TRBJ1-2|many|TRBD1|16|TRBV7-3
TGTGCCAGCAGTTCCGGACAGGGGGGACGGCGAGGTAGCTACACCTTC
CASSSGQGGRRGSYTF
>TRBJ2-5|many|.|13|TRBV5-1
TGCGCCAGCAGCTTGGACAGCGGAGGGACCCAGTACTTC
CASSLDSGGTQYF
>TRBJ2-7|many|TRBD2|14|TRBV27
TGTGCCAGCAGTTTATGGGGGGGGACCTACGAGCAGTACTTC
CASSLWGGTYEQYF
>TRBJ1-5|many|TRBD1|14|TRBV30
TGTGCCTGGGACTATGGACAGGGTAGTCAGCCCCAGCATTTT
CAWDYGQGSQPQHF
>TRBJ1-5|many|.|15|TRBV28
TGTGCCAGCAGTTTCCCCGGGGATGGGAATCAGCCCCAGCATTTT
CASSFPGDGNQPQHF
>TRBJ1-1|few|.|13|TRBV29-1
TGCAGCGCCCAAGGGGGATCGAACACTGAAGCTTTCTTT
CSAQGGSNTEAFF
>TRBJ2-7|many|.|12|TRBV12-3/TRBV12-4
TGTGCCAGCAAGGATAGCGGCTACGAGCAGTACTTC
CASKDSGYEQYF
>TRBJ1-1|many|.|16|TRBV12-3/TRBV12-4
TGTGCCAGCAGTTTAGAGCAGGGACGGTCGCGCGCTGAAGCTTTCTTT
CASSLEQGRSRAEAFF